The clone carrying this TCR beta chain was observed a single time. Its antigen is unidentified. These data are taken from a study of CD8+ T cells in alopecia areata. Whole-study findings and limits: While patients received tofacitinib, many expanded lesional clones remained present in scalp and blood.

The CDR3 has 15 residues. Trimming removed 6 bases at V and 10 bases at J, with 19 bases between. Looked up from germline, CDR1 is MDHEN and CDR2 is SYDVKM. Reverse transcribed after extraction, RNA yielded cDNA as the sequencing template. Measured with immunoSEQ multiplex PCR; TCRdb has only the in-frame clones, and not every one. The sample shows over 35,000 clones, roughly 92% of them seen only once. Treatment specified: oral pan-JAK inhibitor, 5-10 mg twice daily. This TCR came from a human donor with alopecia areata. The sample consisted of CD8+ T cells sorted from blood, taken at week 24, from a patient treated with tofacitinib. The chain uses TRBV28 and TRBJ1-6; D is ambiguous. CDR3 sequence reads: CASSLDTPTPSPLHF. As DNA, the CDR3 is TGTGCCAGCAGCTTAGACACCCCAACTCCGTCACCCCTCCACTTT. Full variable domain (remainder filled in from reference TRBV28 and TRBJ1-6): DVKVTQSSRYLVKRTGEKVFLECVQDMDHENMFWYRQDPGLGLRLIYFSYDVKMKEKGDIPEGYSVSREKKERFSLILESASTNQTSMYLCASSLDTPTPSPLHFGNGTRLTVT.